A selection of T cell receptor beta chains follows, all from one sample in a study of shared clonotypes between healthy human individuals. Sequencing was performed with immunoSEQ multiplex PCR; in TCRdb, only in-frame clones are kept and a portion is missing. Of 2.3 million or so clones listed, over 90% are singletons. Specimen: naive CD4+ T cells from PBMCs. These receptors all stem from a man between 18 and 29 years old in good health. Some clones in this sample may be carry-over from other donors' samples. The conserved cysteine and the conserved F or W are not part of the CDR3 here. Some rows have no size entry. The others give once, few or many, or a class for an expanded clone.

v_gene: TRBV4-2; j_gene: TRBJ2-7; abundance: once; CDR3aa: ASSQDPRGGGRAREQY
v_gene: TRBV4-1; j_gene: TRBJ2-7; abundance: .; CDR3aa: ASSYRGGAYEQY
v_gene: TRBV28; j_gene: TRBJ2-7; abundance: .; CDR3aa: ASSLRFGGGAYEQY
v_gene: TRBV9; j_gene: TRBJ2-7; abundance: .; CDR3aa: ASSSRTGPHEQY
v_gene: TRBV30; j_gene: TRBJ1-6; abundance: .; CDR3aa: ACKFLGRSGNSPLH
v_gene: TRBV5-1; j_gene: TRBJ2-7; abundance: .; CDR3aa: ASSVGLAGSIEQY
v_gene: TRBV10-3; j_gene: TRBJ2-3; abundance: .; CDR3aa: AISEPDGASTDTQY
v_gene: TRBV11-2; j_gene: TRBJ1-6; abundance: .; CDR3aa: ASSGARQGGSYNSPLH
v_gene: TRBV5-4; j_gene: TRBJ1-2; abundance: .; CDR3aa: ASTREGLSYGYT
v_gene: TRBV5-1; j_gene: TRBJ2-1; abundance: .; CDR3aa: ASSSPGLAGRNNEQF
v_gene: TRBV18; j_gene: TRBJ1-1; abundance: once; CDR3aa: ASSIMNTEAF
v_gene: TRBV5-1; j_gene: TRBJ1-4; abundance: .; CDR3aa: ASSLGSTQGNEKLF
v_gene: TRBV4-1; j_gene: TRBJ2-5; abundance: .; CDR3aa: ASSLLAGGETQY
v_gene: TRBV7-8; j_gene: TRBJ1-2; abundance: .; CDR3aa: ASSPLNGTAAAYGYT
v_gene: TRBV19; j_gene: TRBJ2-7; abundance: .; CDR3aa: ASSPLAGGSEQY
v_gene: TRBV5-4; j_gene: TRBJ2-7; abundance: .; CDR3aa: ASSFGLAGGQEQY
v_gene: TRBV2; j_gene: TRBJ2-7; abundance: .; CDR3aa: ASSERPYEQY
v_gene: TRBV19; j_gene: TRBJ1-5; abundance: .; CDR3aa: ASRGSNRGNQPQH
v_gene: TRBV7-9; j_gene: TRBJ1-1; abundance: once; CDR3aa: ASSLVGLGRGEAF
v_gene: TRBV5-1; j_gene: TRBJ2-7; abundance: .; CDR3aa: ASSPSQHLSEQY
v_gene: TRBV27; j_gene: TRBJ1-1; abundance: .; CDR3aa: ASSLYWDTEAF
v_gene: TRBV28; j_gene: TRBJ2-7; abundance: .; CDR3aa: ASSFVGGYGQAREQY
v_gene: TRBV4-1; j_gene: TRBJ1-1; abundance: .; CDR3aa: ASSQPGPAAF
v_gene: TRBV30; j_gene: TRBJ1-5; abundance: few; CDR3aa: AWSFGGNQPQH
v_gene: TRBV11-2; j_gene: TRBJ1-2; abundance: few; CDR3aa: ASSSGTDRT
v_gene: TRBV4-1; j_gene: TRBJ2-5; abundance: once; CDR3aa: ASSHSPGAGLWGETQY
v_gene: TRBV28; j_gene: TRBJ1-3; abundance: .; CDR3aa: ASIGLAGNTIY
v_gene: TRBV28; j_gene: TRBJ1-2; abundance: .; CDR3aa: ASSLTGIGYGYT
v_gene: TRBV27; j_gene: TRBJ1-5; abundance: .; CDR3aa: ASSFGQSSPQH
v_gene: TRBV27; j_gene: TRBJ1-5; abundance: .; CDR3aa: ASSPRPGEYGQPQH
v_gene: TRBV5-4; j_gene: TRBJ2-7; abundance: .; CDR3aa: ASSLDGGAGGGSEQY
v_gene: TRBV15; j_gene: TRBJ2-7; abundance: .; CDR3aa: ATSREVYGYEQY
v_gene: TRBV11-3; j_gene: TRBJ2-2; abundance: .; CDR3aa: ASGIGGNTGELF
v_gene: TRBV27; j_gene: TRBJ2-2; abundance: .; CDR3aa: ASSLRSPGLAVPRPTGELF
v_gene: TRBV6-5; j_gene: TRBJ2-1; abundance: once; CDR3aa: ASKRENEQF
v_gene: TRBV18; j_gene: TRBJ2-6; abundance: .; CDR3aa: ASSPVVAGTSIGANVLT
v_gene: TRBV4-3; j_gene: TRBJ2-3; abundance: .; CDR3aa: ASSQVGGGSSTDTQY
v_gene: TRBV7-9; j_gene: TRBJ1-4; abundance: .; CDR3aa: ASSLGLTNEKLF
v_gene: TRBV4-3; j_gene: TRBJ2-1; abundance: few; CDR3aa: ASSQTGSSYNEQF
v_gene: TRBV5-1; j_gene: TRBJ2-1; abundance: .; CDR3aa: ASSLLDNEQF